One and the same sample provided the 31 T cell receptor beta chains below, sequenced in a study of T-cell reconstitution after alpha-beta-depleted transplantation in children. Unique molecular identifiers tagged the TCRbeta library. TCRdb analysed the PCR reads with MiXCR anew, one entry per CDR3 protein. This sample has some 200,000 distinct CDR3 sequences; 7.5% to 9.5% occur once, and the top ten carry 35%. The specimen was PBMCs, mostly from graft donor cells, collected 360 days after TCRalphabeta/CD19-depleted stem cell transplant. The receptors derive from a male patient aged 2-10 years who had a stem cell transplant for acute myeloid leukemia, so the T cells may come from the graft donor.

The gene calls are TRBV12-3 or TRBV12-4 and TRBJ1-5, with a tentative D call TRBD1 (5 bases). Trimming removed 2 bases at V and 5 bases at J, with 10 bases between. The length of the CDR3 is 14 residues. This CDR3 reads CASSLPGLDQPQHF. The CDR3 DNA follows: TGTGCCAGCAGTTTACCAGGGTTAGATCAGCCCCAGCATTTT.

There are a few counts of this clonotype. CDR3 region: CASSRLSGQAKNIQYF. CDR3 coding DNA: TGTGCCAGCAGCAGACTAAGCGGGCAAGCCAAAAACATTCAGTACTTC. V is TRBV12-3 or TRBV12-4 and J is TRBJ2-4; weak D call: TRBD2 (6 bases). Between the trimmed V and J ends, which lost 6 bases and 0 bases, there was a span of 15 bases. CDR3 length equals 16 residues.

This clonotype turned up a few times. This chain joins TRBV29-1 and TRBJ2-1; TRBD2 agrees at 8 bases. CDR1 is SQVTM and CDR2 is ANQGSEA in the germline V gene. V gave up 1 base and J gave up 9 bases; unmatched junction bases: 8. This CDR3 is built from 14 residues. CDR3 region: CSVEAGGPESEQFF. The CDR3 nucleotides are TGCAGCGTTGAAGCGGGAGGGCCTGAGTCTGAGCAGTTCTTC.

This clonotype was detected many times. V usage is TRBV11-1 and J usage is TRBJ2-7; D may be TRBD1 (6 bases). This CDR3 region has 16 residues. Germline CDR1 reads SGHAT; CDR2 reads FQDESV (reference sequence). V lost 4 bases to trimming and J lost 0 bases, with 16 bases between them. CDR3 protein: CASSSVLTGVSYEQYF. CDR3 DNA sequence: TGTGCCAGCAGCTCTGTATTGACAGGAGTCTCCTACGAGCAGTACTTC.

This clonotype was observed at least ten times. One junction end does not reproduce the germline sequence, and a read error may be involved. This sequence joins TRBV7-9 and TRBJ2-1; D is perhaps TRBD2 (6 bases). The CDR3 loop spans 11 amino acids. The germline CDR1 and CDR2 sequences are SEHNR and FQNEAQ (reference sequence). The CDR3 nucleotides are TGTGCCAGCAGGGGTAGGGACTTAGAGGTCTTC. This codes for CASRGRDLEVF.

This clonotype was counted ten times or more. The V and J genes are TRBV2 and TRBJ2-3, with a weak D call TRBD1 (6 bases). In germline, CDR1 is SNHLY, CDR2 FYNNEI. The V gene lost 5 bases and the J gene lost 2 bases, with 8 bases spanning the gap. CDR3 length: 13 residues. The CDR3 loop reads CASSRQVTDTQYF. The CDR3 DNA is TGTGCCAGCAGTCGACAGGTCACAGATACGCAGTATTTT. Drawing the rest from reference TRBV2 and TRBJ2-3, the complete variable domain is EPEVTQTPSHQVTQMGQEVILRCVPISNHLYFYWYRQILGQKVEFLVSFYNNEISEKSEIFDDQFSVERPDGSNFTLKIRSTKLEDSAMYFCASSRQVTDTQYFGPGTRLTVL.

In nucleotides, the CDR3 is TGTGCCAGCAGCCTGTTGGGACCCAACCCCTTCTATGAGCAGTTCTTC. The encoded protein is CASSLLGPNPFYEQFF. The genes are TRBV7-2 and TRBJ2-1, with D perhaps TRBD1 or TRBD2 (5 bases each). CDR1 is SGHTA and CDR2 is FQGNSA in the germline V gene. The CDR3 sequence is 16 residues long. Trimming removed 5 bases from V and 8 bases from J, with 22 bases in between.

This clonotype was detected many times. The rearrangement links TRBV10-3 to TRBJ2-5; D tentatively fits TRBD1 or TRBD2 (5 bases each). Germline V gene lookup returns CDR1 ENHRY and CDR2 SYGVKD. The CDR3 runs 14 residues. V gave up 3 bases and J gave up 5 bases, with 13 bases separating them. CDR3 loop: CAISDRQGVETQYF. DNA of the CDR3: TGTGCCATCAGTGATCGGCAGGGAGTGGAGACCCAGTACTTC.

In DNA form, the CDR3 reads TGTGCCACCAGCAGAGGATGGTCTAACTATGGCTACACCTTC. Translating gives CATSRGWSNYGYTF. The V and J genes are TRBV15 and TRBJ1-2, with D uncertain. Germline V gives CDR1 LNHNV, CDR2 YYDKDF (reference sequence). The germline V and J ends were trimmed by 1 base and 0 bases, with 6 bases remaining between them. This CDR3 is built from 14 residues.

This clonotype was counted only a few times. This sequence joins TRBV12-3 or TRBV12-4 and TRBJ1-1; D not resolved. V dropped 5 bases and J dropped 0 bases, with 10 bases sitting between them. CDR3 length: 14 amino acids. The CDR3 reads CASSPRQVNTEAFF. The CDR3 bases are TGTGCCAGCAGTCCCCGACAAGTGAACACTGAAGCTTTCTTT.

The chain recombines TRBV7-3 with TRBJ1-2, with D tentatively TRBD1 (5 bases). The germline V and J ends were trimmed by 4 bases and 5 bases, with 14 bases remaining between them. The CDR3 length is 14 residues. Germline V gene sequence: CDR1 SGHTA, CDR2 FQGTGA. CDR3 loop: CASSSEGLGYGYTF. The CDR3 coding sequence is TGTGCCAGCAGCTCAGAGGGGCTGGGATATGGCTACACCTTC.

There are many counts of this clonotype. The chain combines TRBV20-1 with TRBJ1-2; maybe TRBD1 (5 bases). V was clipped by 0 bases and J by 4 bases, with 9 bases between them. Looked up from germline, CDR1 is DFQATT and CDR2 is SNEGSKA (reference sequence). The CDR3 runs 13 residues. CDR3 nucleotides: TGCAGTGCTAGAGATAAGGGGAGCTATGGCTACACCTTC. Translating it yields CSARDKGSYGYTF.

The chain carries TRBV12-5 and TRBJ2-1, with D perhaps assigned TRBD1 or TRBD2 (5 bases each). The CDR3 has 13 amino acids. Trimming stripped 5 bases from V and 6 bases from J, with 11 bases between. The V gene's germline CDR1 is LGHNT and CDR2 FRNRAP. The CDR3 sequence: CASGPPGANEQFF. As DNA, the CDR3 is TGTGCTAGTGGTCCGCCCGGGGCCAATGAGCAGTTCTTC.

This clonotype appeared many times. The CDR3 region is CASSLQAGEETQYF. CDR3 in DNA: TGTGCCAGCAGTTTACAAGCGGGGGAGGAGACCCAGTACTTC. V gene TRBV12-3 or TRBV12-4 combines with J gene TRBJ2-5; TRBD2 aligns across 8 bases. Trimming took 2 bases from V and 5 from J; bases not matched to a gene: 4. The CDR3 covers 14 residues.

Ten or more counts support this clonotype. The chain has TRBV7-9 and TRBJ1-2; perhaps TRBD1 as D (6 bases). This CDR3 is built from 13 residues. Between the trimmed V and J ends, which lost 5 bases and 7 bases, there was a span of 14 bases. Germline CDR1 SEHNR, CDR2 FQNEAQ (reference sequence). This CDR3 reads CASSKQGGSGYTF. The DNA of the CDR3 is TGTGCCAGCAGCAAACAGGGAGGTTCTGGCTACACCTTC. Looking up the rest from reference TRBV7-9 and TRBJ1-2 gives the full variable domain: DTGVSQNPRHKITKRGQNVTFRCDPISEHNRLYWYRQTLGQGPEFLTYFQNEAQLEKSRLLSDRFSAERPKGSFSTLEIQRTEQGDSAMYLCASSKQGGSGYTFGSGTRLTVV.

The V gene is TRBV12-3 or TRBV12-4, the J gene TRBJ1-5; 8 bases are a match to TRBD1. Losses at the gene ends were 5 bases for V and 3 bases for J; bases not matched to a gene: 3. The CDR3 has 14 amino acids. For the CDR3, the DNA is TGTGCCAGCAGTAGGGACAGGTTCAATCAGCCCCAGCATTTT. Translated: CASSRDRFNQPQHF.

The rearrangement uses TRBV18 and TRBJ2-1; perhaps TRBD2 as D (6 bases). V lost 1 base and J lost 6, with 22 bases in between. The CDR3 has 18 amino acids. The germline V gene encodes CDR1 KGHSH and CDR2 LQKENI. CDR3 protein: CASSPLLFRQRVGNEQFF. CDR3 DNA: TGTGCCAGCTCACCACTCTTGTTTCGGCAGCGGGTGGGCAATGAGCAGTTCTTC.

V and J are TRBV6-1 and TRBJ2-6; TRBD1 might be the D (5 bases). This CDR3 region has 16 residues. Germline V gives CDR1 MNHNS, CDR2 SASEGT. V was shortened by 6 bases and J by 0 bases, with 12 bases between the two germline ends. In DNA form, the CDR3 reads TGTGCCAGCAGAGACCGACAGTCCTCTGGGGCCAACGTCCTGACTTTC. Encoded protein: CASRDRQSSGANVLTF.

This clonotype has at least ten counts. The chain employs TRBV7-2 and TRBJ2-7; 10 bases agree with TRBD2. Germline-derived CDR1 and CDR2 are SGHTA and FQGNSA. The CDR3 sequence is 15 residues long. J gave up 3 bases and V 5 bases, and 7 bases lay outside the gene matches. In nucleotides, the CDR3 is TGTGCCAGCAGCCTCCCCACTAGCGGGAACTACGAGCAGTACTTC. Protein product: CASSLPTSGNYEQYF.

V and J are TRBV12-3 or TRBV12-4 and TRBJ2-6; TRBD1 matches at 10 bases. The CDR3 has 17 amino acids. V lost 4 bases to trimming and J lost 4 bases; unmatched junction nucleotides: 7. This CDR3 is CASSSWTGGTGANVLTF. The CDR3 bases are TGTGCCAGCAGTTCCTGGACAGGGGGTACAGGGGCCAACGTCCTGACTTTC.

CDR3 in DNA: TGCAGTGCAGGCCCCCGAGGGACAGGATTGAACACTGAAGCTTTCTTT. Translating gives CSAGPRGTGLNTEAFF. The chain is built from TRBV20-1 and TRBJ1-1, with 8 positions matching TRBD1. CDR1 is DFQATT and CDR2 is SNEGSKA in the germline V gene (reference sequence). CDR3 length equals 16 residues. After removal of 6 bases from V and 0 bases from J, the junction contained 12 bases not matched to a gene.

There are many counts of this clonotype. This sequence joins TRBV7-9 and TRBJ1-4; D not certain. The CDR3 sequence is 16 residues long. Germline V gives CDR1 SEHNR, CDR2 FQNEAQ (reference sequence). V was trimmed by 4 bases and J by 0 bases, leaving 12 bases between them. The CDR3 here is CASSSGRLATNEKLFF. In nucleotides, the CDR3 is TGTGCCAGCAGCTCAGGTCGACTAGCAACTAATGAAAAACTGTTTTTT.

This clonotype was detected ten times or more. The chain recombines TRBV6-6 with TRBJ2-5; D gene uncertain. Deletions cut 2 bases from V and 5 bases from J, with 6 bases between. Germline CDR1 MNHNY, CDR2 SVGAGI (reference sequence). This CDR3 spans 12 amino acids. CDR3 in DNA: TGTGCCAGCAGTTACCCGGCGGAGACCCAGTACTTC. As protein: CASSYPAETQYF.

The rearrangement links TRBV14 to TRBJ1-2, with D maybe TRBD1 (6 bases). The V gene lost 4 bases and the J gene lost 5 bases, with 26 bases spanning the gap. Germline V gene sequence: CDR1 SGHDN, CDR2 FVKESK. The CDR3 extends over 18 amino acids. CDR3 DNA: TGTGCCAGCAGCCCAACCCCCGGACTATCAAAGGGGGTTTATGGCTACACCTTC. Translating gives CASSPTPGLSKGVYGYTF. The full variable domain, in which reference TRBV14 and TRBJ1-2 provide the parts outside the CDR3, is EAGVTQFPSHSVIEKGQTVTLRCDPISGHDNLYWYRRVMGKEIKFLLHFVKESKQDESGMPNNRFLAERTGGTYSTLKVQPAELEDSGVYFCASSPTPGLSKGVYGYTFGSGTRLTVV.

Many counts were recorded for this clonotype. The CDR3 protein is CASSLARGVSGTDGYTF. The CDR3 DNA is TGTGCCAGCAGCTTAGCCCGGGGGGTATCAGGGACCGATGGCTACACCTTC. The chain links TRBV7-2 to TRBJ1-2; D is perhaps TRBD1 (5 bases). The V gene lost 0 bases and the J gene lost 6 bases, with 20 bases spanning the gap. The CDR3 has 17 residues. Germline CDR1 is SGHTA and CDR2 is FQGNSA.

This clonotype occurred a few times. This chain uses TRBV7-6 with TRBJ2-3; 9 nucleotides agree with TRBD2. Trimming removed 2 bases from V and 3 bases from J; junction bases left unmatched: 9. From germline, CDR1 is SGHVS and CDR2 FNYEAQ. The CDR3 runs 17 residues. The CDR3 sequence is CASSLLRGSGSTDTQYF. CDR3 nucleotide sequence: TGTGCCAGCAGCTTACTTCGTGGTAGCGGGAGTACAGATACGCAGTATTTT. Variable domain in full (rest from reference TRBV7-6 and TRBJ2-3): GAGVSQSPRYKVTKRGQDVALRCDPISGHVSLYWYRQALGQGPEFLTYFNYEAQQDKSGLPNDRFSAERPEGSISTLTIQRTEQRDSAMYRCASSLLRGSGSTDTQYFGPGTRLTVL.

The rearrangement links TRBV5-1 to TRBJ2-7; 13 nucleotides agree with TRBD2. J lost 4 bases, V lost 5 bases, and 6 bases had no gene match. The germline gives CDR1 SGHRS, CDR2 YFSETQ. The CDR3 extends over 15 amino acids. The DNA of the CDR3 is TGCGCCAGCAGTCGGACTAGCGGGAGTGCGTACGAGCAGTACTTC. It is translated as CASSRTSGSAYEQYF.

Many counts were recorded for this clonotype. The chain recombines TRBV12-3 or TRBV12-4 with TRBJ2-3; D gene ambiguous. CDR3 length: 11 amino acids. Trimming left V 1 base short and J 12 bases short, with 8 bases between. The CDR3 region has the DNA TGTGCCAGCAGTTTAGTGGGTAGCCAGTATTTT. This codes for CASSLVGSQYF.

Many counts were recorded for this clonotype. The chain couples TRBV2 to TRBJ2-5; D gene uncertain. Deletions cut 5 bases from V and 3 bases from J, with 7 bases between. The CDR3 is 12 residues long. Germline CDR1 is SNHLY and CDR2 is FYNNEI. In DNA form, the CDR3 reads TGTGCCAGCAGTTATAGTGAAGAGACCCAGTACTTC. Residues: CASSYSEETQYF.

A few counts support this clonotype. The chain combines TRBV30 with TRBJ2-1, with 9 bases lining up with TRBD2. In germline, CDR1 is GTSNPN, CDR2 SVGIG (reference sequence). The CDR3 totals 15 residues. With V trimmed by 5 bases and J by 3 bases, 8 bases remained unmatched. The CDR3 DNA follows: TGTGCCTGGTCGTGGGCTAGCGGGATCTACAATGAGCAGTTCTTC. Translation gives CAWSWASGIYNEQFF. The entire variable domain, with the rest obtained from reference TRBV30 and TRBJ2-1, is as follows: SQTIHQWPATLVQPVGSPLSLECTVEGTSNPNLYWYRQAAGRGLQLLFYSVGIGQISSEVPQNLSASRPQDRQFILSSKKLLLSDSGFYLCAWSWASGIYNEQFFGPGTRLTVL.

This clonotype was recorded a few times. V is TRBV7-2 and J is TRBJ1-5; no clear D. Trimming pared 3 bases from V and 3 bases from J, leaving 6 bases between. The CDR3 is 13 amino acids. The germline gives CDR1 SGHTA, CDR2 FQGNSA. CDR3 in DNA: TGTGCCAGCAGCTTTAATATCAATCAGCCCCAGCATTTT. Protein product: CASSFNINQPQHF.